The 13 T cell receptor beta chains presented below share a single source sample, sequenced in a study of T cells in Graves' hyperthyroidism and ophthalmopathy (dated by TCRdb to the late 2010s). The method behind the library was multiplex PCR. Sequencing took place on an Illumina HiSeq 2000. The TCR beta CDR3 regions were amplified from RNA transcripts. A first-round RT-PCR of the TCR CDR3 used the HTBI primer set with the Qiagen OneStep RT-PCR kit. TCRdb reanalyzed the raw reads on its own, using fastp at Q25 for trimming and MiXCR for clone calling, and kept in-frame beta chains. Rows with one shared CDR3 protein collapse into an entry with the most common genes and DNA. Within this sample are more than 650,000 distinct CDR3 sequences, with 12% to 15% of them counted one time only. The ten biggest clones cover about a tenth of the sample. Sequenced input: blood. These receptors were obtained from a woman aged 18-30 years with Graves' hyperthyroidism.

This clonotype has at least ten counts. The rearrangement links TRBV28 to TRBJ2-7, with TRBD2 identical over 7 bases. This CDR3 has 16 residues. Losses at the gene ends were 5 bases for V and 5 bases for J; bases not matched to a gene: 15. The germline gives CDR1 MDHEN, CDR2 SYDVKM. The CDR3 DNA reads TGTGCCAGCAGTAATTTCGCTACGGGAGGTTTCCACGAGCAGTACTTC. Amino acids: CASSNFATGGFHEQYF.

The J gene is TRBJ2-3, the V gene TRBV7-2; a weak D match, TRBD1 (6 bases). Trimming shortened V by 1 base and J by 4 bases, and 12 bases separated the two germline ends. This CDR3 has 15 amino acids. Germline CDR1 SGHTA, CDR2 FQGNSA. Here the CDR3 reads CASSLEAGVSDTQYF. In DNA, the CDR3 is TGTGCCAGCAGCTTAGAGGCAGGGGTTTCAGATACGCAGTATTTT.

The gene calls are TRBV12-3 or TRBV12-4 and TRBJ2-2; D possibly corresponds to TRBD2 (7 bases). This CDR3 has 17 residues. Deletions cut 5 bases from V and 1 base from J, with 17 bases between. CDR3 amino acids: CASSRRSGGVNTGELFF. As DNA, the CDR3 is TGTGCCAGCAGTCGCCGGTCGGGGGGCGTGAACACCGGGGAGCTGTTTTTT.

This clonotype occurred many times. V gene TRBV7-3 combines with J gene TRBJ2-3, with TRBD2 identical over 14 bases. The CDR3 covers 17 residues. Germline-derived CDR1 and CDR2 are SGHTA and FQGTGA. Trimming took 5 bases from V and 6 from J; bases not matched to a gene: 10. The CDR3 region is CASSPGTSGGYMDTQYF. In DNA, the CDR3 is TGTGCCAGCAGCCCCGGGACTAGCGGGGGATATATGGATACGCAGTATTTT.

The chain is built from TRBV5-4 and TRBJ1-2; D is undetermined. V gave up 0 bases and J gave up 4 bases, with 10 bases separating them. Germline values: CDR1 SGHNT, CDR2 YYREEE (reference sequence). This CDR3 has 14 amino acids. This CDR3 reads CASSLAPSGYGYTF. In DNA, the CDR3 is TGTGCCAGCAGCTTGGCCCCCTCTGGCTATGGCTACACCTTC. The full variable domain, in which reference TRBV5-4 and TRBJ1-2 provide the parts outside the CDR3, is ETGVTQSPTHLIKTRGQQVTLRCSSQSGHNTVSWYQQALGQGPQFIFQYYREEENGRGNFPPRFSGLQFPNYSSELNVNALELDDSALYLCASSLAPSGYGYTFGSGTRLTVV.

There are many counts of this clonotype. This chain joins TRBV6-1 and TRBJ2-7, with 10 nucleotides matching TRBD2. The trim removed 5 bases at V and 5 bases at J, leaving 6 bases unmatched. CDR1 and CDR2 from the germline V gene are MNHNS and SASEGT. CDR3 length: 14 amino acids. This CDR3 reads CASSNLAGVNEQYF. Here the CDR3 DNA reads TGTGCCAGCAGTAATCTAGCGGGAGTCAACGAGCAGTACTTC.

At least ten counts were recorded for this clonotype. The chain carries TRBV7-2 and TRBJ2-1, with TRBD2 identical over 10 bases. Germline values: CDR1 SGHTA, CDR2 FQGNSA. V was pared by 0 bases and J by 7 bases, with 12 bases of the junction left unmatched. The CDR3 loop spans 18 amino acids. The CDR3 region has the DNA TGTGCCAGCAGCTTAGCGCTACGGTCTAGCGGGAGTTGGAATGAGCAGTTCTTC. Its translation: CASSLALRSSGSWNEQFF.

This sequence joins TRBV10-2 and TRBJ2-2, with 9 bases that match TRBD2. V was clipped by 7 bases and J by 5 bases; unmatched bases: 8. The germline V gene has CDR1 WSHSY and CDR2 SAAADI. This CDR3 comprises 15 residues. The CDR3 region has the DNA TGCGCCAGCACCCCCCGCGCGGGAGGGACCGGGGAGCTGTTTTTT. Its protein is CASTPRAGGTGELFF.

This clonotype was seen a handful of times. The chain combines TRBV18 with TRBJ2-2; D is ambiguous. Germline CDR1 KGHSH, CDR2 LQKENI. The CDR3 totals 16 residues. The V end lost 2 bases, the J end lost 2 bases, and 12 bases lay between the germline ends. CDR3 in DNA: TGTGCCAGCTCACCATTCGGCGGAGCAAACACCGGGGAGCTGTTTTTT. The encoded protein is CASSPFGGANTGELFF.

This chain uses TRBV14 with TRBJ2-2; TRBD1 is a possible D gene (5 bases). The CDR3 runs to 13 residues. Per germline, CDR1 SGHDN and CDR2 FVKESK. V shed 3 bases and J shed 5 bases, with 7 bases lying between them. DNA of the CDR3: TGTGCCAGCAGCCACAGGGTTACCGGGGAGCTGTTTTTT. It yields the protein CASSHRVTGELFF.

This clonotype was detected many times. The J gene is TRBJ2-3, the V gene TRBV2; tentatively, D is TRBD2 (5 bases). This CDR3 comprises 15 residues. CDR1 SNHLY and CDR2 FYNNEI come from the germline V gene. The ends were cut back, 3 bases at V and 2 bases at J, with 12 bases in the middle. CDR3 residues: CASSDVGVLTDTQYF. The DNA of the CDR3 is TGTGCCAGCAGTGATGTGGGAGTGCTCACAGATACGCAGTATTTT.

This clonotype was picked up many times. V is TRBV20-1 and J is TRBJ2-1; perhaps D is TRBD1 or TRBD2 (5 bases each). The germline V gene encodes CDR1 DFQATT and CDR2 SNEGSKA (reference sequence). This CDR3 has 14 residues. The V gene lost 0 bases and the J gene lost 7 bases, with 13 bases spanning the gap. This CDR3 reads CSARDQGPINEQFF. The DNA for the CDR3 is TGCAGTGCTAGAGATCAGGGACCCATTAATGAGCAGTTCTTC.

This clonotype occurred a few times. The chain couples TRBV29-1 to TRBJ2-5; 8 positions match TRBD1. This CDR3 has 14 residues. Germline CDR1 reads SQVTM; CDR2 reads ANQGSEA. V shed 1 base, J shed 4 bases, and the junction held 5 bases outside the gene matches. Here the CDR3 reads CSVEGDRPGETQYF. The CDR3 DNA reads TGCAGCGTTGAAGGGGACAGGCCTGGAGAGACCCAGTACTTC.